This T cell receptor beta chain stems from a study of resident and recirculating memory T cells in vitiligo. Notes on the study in general: Clonality differed among vitiligo lesions, with no unique dominant clone.

As regards this clone: Its antigen is unknown.

The germline V gene encodes CDR1 SGHRS and CDR2 YFSETQ. V lost 5 bases, J lost 2 bases, and 20 bases lay in between. The CDR3 is 16 residues long. Sequencing used immunoSEQ multiplex PCR; TCRdb keeps in-frame clones, though not all of them. The repertoire holds 75,000 to 85,000 clones, with just over 90% as singletons. The rearrangement uses TRBV5-1 and TRBJ2-7; D not certain. The TCR was taken from a male donor with vitiligo. Sequenced material: blood. Here the CDR3 DNA reads TGCGCCAGCAGAATAAGAGGAGACGGTTCTACCTACGAGCAGTACTTC. This translates into CASRIRGDGSTYEQYF.